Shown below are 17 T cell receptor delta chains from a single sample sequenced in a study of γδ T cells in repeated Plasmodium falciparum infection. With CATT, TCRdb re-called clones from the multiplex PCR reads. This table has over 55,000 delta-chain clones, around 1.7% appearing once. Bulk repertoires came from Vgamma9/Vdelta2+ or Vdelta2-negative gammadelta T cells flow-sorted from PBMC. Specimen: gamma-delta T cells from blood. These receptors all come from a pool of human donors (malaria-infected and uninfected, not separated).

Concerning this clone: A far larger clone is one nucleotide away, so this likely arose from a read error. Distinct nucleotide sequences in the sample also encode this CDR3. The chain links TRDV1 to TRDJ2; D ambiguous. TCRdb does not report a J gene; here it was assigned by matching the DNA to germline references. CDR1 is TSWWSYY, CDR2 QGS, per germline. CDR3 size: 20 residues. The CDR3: CALGELGLSLLRALTAQLFF. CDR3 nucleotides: TGTGCTCTTGGGGAACTTGGCCTCAGCCTCCTCAGGGCTTTGACAGCTCAACTCTTCTTT.

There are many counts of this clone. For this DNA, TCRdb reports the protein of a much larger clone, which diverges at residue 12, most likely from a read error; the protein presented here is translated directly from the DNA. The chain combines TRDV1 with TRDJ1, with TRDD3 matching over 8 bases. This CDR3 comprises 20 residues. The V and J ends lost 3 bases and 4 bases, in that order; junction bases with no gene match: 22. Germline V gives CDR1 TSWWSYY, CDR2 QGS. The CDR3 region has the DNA TGTGCTCTTGGGGACCCGTATGCCTACGTGAACCGGGGGATAGACGATAAACTCATCTTT. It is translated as CALGDPYAYVNRGIDDKLIF.

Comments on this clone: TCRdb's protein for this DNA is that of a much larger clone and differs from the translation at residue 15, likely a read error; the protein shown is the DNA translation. The CDR3 bases are TGTGCTTATAGGAGCGCGGCCTCCTACAGGTACTGGGGGATATGCTTCGATAAACTCATCTTT. It yields the protein CAYRSAASYRYWGICFDKLIF. The V call is TRAV38-2/DV8, the J call TRDJ1; 11 bases are shared with TRDD3. TCRdb records no J gene; here it was assigned by comparing the DNA to germline. Germline CDR1 and CDR2: TSESDYY and QEAYKQQN. The CDR3 loop spans 21 amino acids. V lost 0 bases to trimming and J lost 4 bases; unmatched junction nucleotides: 20.

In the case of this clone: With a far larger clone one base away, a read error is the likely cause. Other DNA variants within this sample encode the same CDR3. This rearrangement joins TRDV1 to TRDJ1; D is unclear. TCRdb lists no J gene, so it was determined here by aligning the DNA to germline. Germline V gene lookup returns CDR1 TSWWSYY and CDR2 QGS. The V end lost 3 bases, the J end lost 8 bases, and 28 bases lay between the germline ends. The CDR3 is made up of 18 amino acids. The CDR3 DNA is TGTGCTCTTGGGGATCGGAGGAGCTGTACACCTATAATCGACAAACTCATCTTT. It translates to CALGDRRSCTPIIDKLIF.

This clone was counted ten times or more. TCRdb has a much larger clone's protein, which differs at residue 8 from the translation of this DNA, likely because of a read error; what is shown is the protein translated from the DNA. The CDR3 region is CALGEGLHRTGGHLPYTDKLIF. CDR3 nucleotides: TGTGCTCTTGGGGAAGGTCTCCACCGTACTGGGGGTCACCTCCCCTACACCGATAAACTCATCTTT. The gene calls are TRDV1 and TRDJ1; TRDD3 matches 8 bases. Germline values: CDR1 TSWWSYY, CDR2 QGS. This CDR3 is built from 22 residues. V lost 2 bases and J lost 0; bases outside the gene matches: 23.

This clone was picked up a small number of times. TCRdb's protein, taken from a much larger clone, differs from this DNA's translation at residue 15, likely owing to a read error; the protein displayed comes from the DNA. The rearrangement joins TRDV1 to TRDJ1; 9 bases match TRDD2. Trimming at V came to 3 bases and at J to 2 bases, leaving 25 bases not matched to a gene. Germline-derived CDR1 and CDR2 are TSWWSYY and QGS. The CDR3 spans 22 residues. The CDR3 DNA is TGTGCTCTTGGGGACAGGCCTTCCTACGGGACGAGGTGGGGGGTACAGACCGATAAACTCATCTTT. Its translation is CALGDRPSYGTRWGVQTDKLIF.

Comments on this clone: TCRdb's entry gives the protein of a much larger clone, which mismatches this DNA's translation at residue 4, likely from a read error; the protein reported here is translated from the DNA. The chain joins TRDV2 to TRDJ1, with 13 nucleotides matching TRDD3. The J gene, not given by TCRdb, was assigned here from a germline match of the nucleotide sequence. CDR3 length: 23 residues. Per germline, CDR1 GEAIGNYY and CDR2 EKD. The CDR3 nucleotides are TGTGCCTGTAACACCGAGTTCTCCAAACTGGGGGATACGCGCCAAACGTACACCGATAAACTCATCTTT. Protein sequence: CACNTEFSKLGDTRQTYTDKLIF.

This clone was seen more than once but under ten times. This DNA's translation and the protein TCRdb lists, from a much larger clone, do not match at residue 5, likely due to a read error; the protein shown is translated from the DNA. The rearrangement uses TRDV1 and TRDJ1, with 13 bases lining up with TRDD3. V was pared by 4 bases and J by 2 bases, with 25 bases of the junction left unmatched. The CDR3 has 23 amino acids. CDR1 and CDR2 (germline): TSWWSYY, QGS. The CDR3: CALGGIGGTSSSYWGIRTDKLIF. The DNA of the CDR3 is TGTGCTCTTGGGGGAATTGGGGGAACTTCCTCTTCATACTGGGGGATACGGACCGATAAACTCATCTTT.

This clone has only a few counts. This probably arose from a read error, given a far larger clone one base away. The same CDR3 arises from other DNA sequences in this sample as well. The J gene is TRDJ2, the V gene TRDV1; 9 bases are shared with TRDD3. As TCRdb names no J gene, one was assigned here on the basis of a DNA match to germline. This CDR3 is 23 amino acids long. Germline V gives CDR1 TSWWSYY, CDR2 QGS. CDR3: CALGELLSTTPYWGTKMTAQLFF. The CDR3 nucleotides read TGTGCTCTTGGGGAACTCCTATCCACCACTCCGTACTGGGGGACAAAAATGACGGCACAACTCTTCTTT.

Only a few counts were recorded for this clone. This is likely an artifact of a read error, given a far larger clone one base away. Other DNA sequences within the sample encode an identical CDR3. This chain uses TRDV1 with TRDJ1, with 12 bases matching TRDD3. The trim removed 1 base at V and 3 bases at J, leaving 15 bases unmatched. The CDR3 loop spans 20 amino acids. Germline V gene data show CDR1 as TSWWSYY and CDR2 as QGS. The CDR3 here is CALGEPCSTLYWGIPDKLIF. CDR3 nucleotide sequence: TGTGCTCTTGGGGAACCCTGCTCAACCCTATACTGGGGGATACCCGATAAACTCATCTTT.

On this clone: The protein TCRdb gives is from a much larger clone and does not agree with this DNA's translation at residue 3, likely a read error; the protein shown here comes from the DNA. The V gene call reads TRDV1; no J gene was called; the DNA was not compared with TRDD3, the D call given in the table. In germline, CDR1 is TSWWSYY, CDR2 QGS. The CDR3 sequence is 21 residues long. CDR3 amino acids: CAPGERPRYWGMVRYTDKLIF. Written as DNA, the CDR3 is TGTGCTCCTGGGGAACGTCCGAGGTACTGGGGAATGGTTCGGTACACCGATAAGCTCATCTTT.

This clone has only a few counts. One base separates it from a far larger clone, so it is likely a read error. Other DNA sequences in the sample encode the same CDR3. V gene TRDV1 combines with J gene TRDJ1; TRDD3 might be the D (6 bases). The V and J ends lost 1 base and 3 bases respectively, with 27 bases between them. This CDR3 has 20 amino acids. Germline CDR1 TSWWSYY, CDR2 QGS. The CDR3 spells CALGEPANVLHILGPDKLIF. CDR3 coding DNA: TGTGCTCTTGGGGAACCAGCTAACGTCCTTCACATACTGGGTCCCGATAAACTCATCTTT.

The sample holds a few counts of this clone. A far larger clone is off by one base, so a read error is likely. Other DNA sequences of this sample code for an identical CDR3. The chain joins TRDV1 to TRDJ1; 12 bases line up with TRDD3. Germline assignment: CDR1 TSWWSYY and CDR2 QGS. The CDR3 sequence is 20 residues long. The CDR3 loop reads CALGDAPRLLLVLGDTKLIF. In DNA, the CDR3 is TGCGCTCTTGGGGACGCCCCGAGACTCCTGCTCGTACTGGGGGATACTAAACTCATCTTT.

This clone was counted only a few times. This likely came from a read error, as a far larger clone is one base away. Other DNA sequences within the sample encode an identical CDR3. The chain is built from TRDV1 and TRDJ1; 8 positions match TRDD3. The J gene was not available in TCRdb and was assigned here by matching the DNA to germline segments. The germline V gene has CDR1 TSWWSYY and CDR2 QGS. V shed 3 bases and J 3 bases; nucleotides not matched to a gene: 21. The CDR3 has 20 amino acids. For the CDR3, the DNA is TGTGCTCTTGGGGATTCATACTGGGGGTCCACCGGAGTCTGGCCCGATAAACTCATCTTT. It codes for CALGDSYWGSTGVWPDKLIF.

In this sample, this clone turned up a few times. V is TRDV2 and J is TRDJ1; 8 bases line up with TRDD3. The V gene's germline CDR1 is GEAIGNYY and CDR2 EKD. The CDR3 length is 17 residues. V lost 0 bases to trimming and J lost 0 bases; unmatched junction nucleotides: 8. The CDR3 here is CACDTAGVLGDTDKLIF. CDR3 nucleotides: TGTGCCTGTGACACCGCGGGTGTACTGGGGGACACCGATAAACTCATCTTT.

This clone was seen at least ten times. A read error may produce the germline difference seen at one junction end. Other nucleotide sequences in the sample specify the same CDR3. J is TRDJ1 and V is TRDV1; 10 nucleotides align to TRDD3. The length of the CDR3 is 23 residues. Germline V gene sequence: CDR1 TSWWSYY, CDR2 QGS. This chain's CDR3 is CALGEPLSVLGDPHLGYTDKLIF. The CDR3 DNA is TGTGCTCTTGGGGAACCGCTCTCTGTACTGGGGGATCCCCACCTGGGATACACCGATAAACTCATCTTC.

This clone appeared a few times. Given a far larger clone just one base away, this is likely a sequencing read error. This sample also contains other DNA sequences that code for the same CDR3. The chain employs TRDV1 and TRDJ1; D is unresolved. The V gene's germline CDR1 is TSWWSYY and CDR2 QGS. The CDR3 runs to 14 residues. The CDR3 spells CALGEIEYTDKLIF. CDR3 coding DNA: TGTGCTCTTGGGGAGATAGAGTACACCGATAAACTCATCTTC.